This paragraph covers one TCR beta chain sequence. The V gene's germline CDR1 is MNHNY and CDR2 SVGAGI (reference sequence). The CDR3 extends over 13 amino acids. V gave up 5 bases and J gave up 4 bases, with 12 bases separating them. Assay used: immunoSEQ multiplex PCR; TCRdb lists only in-frame clones, some missing. The sample records more than 100,000 clones, just over 90% being singletons. This specimen comes from a study of control samples from healthy donors and cancer patients. The sequence derives from a woman under 30 in good health. J is TRBJ2-7 and V is TRBV6-6; either TRBD1 or TRBD2 may fit D (5 bases each). The sequencing sample was made of blood. CDR3 loop: CASSGTGFYEQYF. The CDR3 DNA is TGTGCCAGCAGTGGGACGGGTTTTTACGAGCAGTACTTC.